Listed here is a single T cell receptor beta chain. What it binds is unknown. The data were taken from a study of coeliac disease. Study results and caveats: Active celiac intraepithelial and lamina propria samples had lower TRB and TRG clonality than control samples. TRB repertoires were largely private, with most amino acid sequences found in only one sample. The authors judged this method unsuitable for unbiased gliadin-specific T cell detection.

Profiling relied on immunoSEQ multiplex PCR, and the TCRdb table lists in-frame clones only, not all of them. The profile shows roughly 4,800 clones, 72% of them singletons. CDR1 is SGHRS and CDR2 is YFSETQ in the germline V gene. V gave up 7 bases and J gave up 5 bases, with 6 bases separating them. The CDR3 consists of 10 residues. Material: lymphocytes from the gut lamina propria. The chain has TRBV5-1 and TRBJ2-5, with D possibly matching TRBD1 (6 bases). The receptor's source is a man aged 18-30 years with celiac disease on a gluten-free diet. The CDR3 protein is CASQGETQYF. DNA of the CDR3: TGCGCCAGCCAGGGGGAGACCCAGTACTTC.